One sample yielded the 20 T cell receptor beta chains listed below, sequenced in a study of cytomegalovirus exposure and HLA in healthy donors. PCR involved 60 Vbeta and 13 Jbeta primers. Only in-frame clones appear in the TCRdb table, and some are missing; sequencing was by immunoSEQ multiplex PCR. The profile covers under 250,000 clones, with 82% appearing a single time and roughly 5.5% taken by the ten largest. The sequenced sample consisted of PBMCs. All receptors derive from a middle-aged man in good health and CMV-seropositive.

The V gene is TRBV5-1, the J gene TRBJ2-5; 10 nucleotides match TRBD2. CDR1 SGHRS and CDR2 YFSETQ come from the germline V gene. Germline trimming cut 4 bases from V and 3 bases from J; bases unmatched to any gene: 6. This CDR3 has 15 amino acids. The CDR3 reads CASSPWTSGKETQYF. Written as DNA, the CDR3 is TGCGCCAGCAGCCCCTGGACTAGCGGAAAAGAGACCCAGTACTTC.

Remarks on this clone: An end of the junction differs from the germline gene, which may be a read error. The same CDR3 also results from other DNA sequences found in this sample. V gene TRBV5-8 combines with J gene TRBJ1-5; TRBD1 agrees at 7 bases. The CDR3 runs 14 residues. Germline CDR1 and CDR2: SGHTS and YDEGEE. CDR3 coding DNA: TGTGCCAGTAGCTTGGCCAGGGGGTACCAGCCCCAGCATTTT. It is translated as CASSLARGYQPQHF.

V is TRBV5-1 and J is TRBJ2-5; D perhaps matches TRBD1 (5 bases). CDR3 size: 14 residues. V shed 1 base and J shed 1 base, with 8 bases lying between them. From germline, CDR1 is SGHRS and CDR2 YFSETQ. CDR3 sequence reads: CASSLRGPQETQYF. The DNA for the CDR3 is TGCGCCAGCAGCTTGAGGGGTCCCCAAGAGACCCAGTACTTC.

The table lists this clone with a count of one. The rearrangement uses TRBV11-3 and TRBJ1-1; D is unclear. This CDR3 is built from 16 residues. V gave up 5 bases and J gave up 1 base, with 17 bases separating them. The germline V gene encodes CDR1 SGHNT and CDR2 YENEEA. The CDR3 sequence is CASSPRSGMANTEAFF. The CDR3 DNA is TGTGCCAGCAGCCCTCGTTCGGGGATGGCGAACACTGAAGCTTTCTTT.

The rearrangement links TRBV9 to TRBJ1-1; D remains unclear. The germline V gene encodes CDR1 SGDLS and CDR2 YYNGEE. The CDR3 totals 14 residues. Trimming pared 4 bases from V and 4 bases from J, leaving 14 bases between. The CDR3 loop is CASSFGWGGTEAFF. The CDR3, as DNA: TGTGCCAGCAGCTTCGGGTGGGGAGGCACTGAAGCTTTCTTT.

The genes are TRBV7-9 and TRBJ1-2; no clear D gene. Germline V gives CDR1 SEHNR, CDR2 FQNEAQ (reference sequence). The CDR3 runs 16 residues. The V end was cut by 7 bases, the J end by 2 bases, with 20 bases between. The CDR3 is CASTSLPATRNYGYTF. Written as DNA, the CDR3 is TGTGCCAGCACATCCTTGCCCGCGACAAGGAACTATGGCTACACCTTC.

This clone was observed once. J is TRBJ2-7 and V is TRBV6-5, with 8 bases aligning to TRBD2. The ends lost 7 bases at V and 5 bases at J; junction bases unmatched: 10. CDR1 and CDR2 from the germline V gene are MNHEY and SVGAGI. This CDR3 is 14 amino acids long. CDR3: CASTPPDGGDEQYF. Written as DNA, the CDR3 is TGTGCCAGCACCCCCCCGGACGGGGGGGACGAGCAGTACTTC.

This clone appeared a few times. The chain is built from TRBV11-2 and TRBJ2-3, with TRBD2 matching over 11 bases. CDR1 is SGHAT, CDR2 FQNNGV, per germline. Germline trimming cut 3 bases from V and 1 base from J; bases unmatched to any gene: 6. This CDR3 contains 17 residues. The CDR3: CASSFVAGGSGTDTQYF. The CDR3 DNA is TGTGCCAGCAGCTTTGTAGCGGGAGGGAGTGGCACAGATACGCAGTATTTT.

The CDR3 region has the DNA TGTGCCAGCAGTGTAGCGGGAGCTTACAATGAGCAGTTCTTC. As protein: CASSVAGAYNEQFF. The rearrangement links TRBV6-1 to TRBJ2-1; TRBD2 aligns across 9 bases. Germline V gene data show CDR1 as MNHNS and CDR2 as SASEGT. V shed 4 bases, J shed 4 bases, and the junction held 2 bases outside the gene matches. The CDR3 runs 14 residues.

The CDR3 here is CASSFLPDRVETQYF. CDR3 sequence (DNA): TGTGCCAGCAGCTTCCTTCCGGACAGGGTTGAGACCCAGTACTTC. J is TRBJ2-5 and V is TRBV21-1; no check of the table's D call, TRBD1, against the DNA was made. TRBV21-1 is labeled a pseudogene. CDR3 length equals 15 residues.

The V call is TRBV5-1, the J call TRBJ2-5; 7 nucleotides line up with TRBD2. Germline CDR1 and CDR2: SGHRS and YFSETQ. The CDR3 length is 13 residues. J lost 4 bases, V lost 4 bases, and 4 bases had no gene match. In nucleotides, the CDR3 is TGCGCCAGCAGCCTGGGGAGGGGAGAGACCCAGTACTTC. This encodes CASSLGRGETQYF.

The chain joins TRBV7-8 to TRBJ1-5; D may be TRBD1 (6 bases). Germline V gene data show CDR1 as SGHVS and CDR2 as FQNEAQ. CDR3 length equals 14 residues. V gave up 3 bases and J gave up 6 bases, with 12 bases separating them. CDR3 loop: CASSFDRTGQPQHF. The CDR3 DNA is TGTGCCAGCAGCTTCGACAGGACCGGTCAGCCCCAGCATTTT.

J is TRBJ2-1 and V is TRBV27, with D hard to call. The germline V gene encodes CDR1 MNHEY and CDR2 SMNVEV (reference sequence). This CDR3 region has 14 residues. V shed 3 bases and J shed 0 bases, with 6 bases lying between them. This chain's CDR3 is CASSFTFSYNEQFF. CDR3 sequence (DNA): TGTGCCAGCAGTTTCACATTCTCCTACAATGAGCAGTTCTTC.

The CDR3 coding sequence is TGCGCCAGCAGCCCTAGCATGACGGGACAGGGTTACAATGAGCAGTTCTTC. It encodes CASSPSMTGQGYNEQFF. The chain combines TRBV5-1 with TRBJ2-1, with 9 bases lining up with TRBD1. With 4 bases clipped from V and 4 bases from J, the junction kept 12 bases outside the gene matches. The V gene's germline CDR1 is SGHRS and CDR2 YFSETQ. This CDR3 has 17 residues. Looking up the rest from reference TRBV5-1 and TRBJ2-1 gives the full variable domain: KAGVTQTPRYLIKTRGQQVTLSCSPISGHRSVSWYQQTPGQGLQFLFEYFSETQRNKGNFPGRFSGRQFSNSRSEMNVSTLELGDSALYLCASSPSMTGQGYNEQFFGPGTRLTVL.

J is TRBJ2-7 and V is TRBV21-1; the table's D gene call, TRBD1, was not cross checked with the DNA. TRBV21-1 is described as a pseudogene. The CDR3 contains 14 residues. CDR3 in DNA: TGTGCCAGCGGCAGGGACAGCGTCCGGGGAGAGCAGTACGTC. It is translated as CASGRDSVRGEQYV.

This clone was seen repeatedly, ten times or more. CDR3 nucleotides: TGTGCCAGCAGCCAACACAGGGGGATAACGGGCCAGCATTTT. This gives the protein CASSQHRGITGQHF. This chain links TRBV28 with TRBJ1-5; 8 bases map to TRBD1. CDR1 MDHEN and CDR2 SYDVKM come from the germline V gene. With 6 bases clipped from V and 12 bases from J, the junction kept 13 bases outside the gene matches. The CDR3 totals 14 residues.

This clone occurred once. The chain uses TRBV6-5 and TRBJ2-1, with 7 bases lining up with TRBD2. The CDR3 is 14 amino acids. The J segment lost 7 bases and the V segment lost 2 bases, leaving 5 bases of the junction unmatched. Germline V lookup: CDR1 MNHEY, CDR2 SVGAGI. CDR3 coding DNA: TGTGCCAGCAGTTACCCTCTAGCGGCAAATGAGCAGTTCTTC. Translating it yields CASSYPLAANEQFF.

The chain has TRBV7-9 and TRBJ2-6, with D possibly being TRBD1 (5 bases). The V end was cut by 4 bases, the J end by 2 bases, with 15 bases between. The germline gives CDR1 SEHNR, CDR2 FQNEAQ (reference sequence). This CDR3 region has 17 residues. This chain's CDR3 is CASSSPLGLTGANVLTF. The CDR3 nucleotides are TGTGCCAGCAGCTCCCCTTTGGGGCTCACTGGGGCCAACGTCCTGACTTTC. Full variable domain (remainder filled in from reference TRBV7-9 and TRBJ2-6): DTGVSQNPRHKITKRGQNVTFRCDPISEHNRLYWYRQTLGQGPEFLTYFQNEAQLEKSRLLSDRFSAERPKGSFSTLEIQRTEQGDSAMYLCASSSPLGLTGANVLTFGAGSRLTVL.

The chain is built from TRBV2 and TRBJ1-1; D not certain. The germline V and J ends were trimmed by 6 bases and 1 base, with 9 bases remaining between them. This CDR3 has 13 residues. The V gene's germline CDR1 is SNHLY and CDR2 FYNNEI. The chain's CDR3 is CASRYSPNTEAFF. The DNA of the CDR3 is TGTGCCAGCAGGTATTCCCCGAACACTGAAGCTTTCTTT.

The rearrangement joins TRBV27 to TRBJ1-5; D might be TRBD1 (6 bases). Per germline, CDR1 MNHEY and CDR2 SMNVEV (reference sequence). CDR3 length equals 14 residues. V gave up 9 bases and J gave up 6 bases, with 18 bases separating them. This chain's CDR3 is CASRPGTRGQPQHF. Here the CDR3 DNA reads TGTGCCAGTAGACCCGGGACAAGGGGTCAGCCCCAGCATTTT.